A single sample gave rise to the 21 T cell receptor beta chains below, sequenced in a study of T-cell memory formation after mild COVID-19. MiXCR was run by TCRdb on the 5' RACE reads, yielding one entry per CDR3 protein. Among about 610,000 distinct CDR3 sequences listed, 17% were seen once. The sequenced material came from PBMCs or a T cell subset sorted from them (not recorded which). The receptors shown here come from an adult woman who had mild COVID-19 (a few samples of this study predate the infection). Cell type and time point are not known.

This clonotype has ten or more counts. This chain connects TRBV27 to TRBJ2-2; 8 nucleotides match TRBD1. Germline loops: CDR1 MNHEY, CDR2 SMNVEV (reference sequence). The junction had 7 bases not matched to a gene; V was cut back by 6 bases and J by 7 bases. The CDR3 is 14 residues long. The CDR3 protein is CASRRQGFGGELFF. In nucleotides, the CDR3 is TGTGCCAGCAGGAGACAGGGGTTTGGCGGGGAGCTGTTTTTT.

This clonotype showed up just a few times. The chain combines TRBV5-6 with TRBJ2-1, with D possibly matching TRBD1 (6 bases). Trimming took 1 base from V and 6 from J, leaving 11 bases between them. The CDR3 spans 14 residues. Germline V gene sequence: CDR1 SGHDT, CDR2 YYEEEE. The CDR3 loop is CASSLIAGANEQFF. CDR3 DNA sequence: TGTGCCAGCAGCTTGATTGCAGGGGCCAATGAGCAGTTCTTC.

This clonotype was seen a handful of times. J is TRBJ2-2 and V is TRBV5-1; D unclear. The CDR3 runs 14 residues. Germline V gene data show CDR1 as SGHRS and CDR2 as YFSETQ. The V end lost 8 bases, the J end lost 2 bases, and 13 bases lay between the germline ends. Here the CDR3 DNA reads TGCGCCAGTTTGGGCCCCTCAAACACCGGGGAGCTGTTTTTT. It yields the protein CASLGPSNTGELFF.

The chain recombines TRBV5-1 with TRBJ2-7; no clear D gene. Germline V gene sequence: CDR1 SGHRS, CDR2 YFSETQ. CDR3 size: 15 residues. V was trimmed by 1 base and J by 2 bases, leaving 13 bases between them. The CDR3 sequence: CASSLSTDLTYEQYF. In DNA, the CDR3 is TGCGCCAGCAGCTTGAGTACAGACTTAACCTACGAGCAGTACTTC. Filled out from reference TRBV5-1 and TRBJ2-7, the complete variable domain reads KAGVTQTPRYLIKTRGQQVTLSCSPISGHRSVSWYQQTPGQGLQFLFEYFSETQRNKGNFPGRFSGRQFSNSRSEMNVSTLELGDSALYLCASSLSTDLTYEQYFGPGTRLTVT.

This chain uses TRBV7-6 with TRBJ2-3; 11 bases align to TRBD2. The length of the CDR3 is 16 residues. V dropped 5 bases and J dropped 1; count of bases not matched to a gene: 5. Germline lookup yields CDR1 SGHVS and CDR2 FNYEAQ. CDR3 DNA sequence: TGTGCCAGCAGCGTCAAGACTAGCGGGGGCACAGATACGCAGTATTTT. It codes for CASSVKTSGGTDTQYF.

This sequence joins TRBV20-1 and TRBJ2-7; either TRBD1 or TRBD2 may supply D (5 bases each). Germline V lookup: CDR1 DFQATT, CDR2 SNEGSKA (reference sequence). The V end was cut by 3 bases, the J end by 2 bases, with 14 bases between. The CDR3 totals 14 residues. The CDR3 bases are TGCAGTGCTAGGGGACCCCTGGGGACCTACGAGCAGTACTTC. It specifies CSARGPLGTYEQYF.

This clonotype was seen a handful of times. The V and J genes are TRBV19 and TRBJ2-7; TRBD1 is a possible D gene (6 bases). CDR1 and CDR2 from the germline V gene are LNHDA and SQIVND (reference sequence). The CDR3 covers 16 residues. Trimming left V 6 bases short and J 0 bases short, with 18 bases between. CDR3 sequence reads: CASSPGRQVASYEQYF. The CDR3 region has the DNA TGTGCCAGTAGCCCCGGAAGACAGGTCGCCTCCTACGAGCAGTACTTC.

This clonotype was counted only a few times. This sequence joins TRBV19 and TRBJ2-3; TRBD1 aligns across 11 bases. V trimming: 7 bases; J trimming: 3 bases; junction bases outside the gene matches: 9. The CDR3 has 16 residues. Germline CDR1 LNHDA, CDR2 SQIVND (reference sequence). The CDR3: CASNEDRGLRTDTQYF. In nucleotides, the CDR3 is TGTGCCAGTAACGAGGACAGGGGGCTGAGAACAGATACGCAGTATTTT.

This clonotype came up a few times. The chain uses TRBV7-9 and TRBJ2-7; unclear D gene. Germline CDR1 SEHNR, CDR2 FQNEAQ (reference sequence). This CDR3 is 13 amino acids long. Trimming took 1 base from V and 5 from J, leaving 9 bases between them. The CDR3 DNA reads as TGTGCCAGCAGCTTAGGGGTGCGCGACGAGCAGTACTTC. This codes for CASSLGVRDEQYF.

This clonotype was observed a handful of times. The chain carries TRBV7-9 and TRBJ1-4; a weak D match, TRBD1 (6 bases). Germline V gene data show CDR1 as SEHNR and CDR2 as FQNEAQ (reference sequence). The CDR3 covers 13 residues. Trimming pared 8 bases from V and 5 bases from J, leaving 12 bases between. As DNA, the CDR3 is TGTGCCAGCCTGGACAGCGGAAATGAAAAACTGTTTTTT. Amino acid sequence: CASLDSGNEKLFF.

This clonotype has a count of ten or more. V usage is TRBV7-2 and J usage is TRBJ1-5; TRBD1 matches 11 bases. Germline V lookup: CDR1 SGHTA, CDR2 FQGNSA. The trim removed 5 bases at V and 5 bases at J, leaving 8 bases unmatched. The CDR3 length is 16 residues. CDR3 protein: CASSPSGQGAYQPQHF. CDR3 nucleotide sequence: TGTGCCAGCAGCCCCAGCGGACAGGGGGCATATCAGCCCCAGCATTTT.

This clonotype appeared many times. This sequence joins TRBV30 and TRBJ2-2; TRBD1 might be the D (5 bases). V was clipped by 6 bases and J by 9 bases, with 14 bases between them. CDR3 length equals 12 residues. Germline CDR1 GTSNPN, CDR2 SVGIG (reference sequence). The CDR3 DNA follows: TGTGCCTGCCAGGGTAACTCCAGGGAGCTGTTTTTT. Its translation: CACQGNSRELFF.

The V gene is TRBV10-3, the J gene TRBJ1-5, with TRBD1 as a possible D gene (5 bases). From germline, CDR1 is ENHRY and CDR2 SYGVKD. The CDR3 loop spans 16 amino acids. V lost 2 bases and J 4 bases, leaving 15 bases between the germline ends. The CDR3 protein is CAISEHGAGRNQPQHF. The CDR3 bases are TGTGCCATCAGTGAGCACGGGGCAGGGCGAAATCAGCCCCAGCATTTT.

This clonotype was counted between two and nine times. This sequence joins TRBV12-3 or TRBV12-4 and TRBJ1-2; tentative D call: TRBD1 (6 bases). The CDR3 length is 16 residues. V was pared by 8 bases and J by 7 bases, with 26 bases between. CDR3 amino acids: CASSPGGGGDFRGYTF. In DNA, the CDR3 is TGTGCCAGCTCACCGGGGGGCGGGGGCGATTTCCGTGGCTACACCTTC.

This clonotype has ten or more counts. The CDR3 nucleotides read TGCAGTGCTAGTGGGGACACCTCTTACTATGGCTACACCTTC. Encoded protein: CSASGDTSYYGYTF. The chain couples TRBV20-1 to TRBJ1-2, with D possibly TRBD1 on 6 matching bases. The germline V gene encodes CDR1 DFQATT and CDR2 SNEGSKA (reference sequence). V was trimmed by 3 bases and J by 3 bases, leaving 14 bases between them. The CDR3 contains 14 residues.

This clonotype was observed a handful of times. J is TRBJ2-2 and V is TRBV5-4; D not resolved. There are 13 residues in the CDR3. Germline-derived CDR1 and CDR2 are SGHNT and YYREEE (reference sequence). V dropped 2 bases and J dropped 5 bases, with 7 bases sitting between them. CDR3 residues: CASSLAPTGELFF. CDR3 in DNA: TGTGCCAGCAGCTTAGCCCCAACCGGGGAGCTGTTTTTT.

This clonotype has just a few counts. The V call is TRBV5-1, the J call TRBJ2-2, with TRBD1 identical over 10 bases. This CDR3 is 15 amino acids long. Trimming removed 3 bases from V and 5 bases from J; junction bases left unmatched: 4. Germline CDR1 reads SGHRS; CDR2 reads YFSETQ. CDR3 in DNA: TGCGCCAGCAGCTCGTGGACAGGGGGGACCGGGGAGCTGTTTTTT. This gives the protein CASSSWTGGTGELFF.

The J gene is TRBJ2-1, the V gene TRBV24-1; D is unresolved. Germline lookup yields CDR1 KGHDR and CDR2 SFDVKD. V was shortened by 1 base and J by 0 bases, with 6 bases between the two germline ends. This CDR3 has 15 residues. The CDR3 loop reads CATSDFQNSYNEQFF. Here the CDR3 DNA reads TGTGCCACCAGTGATTTCCAGAACTCCTACAATGAGCAGTTCTTC.

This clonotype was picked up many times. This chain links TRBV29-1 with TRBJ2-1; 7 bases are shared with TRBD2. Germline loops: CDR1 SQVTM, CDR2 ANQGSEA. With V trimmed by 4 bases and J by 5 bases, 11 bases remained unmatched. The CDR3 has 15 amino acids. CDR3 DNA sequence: TGCAGCGTTGTGAATCAAGGGAGGGACCACAATGAGCAGTTCTTC. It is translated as CSVVNQGRDHNEQFF.

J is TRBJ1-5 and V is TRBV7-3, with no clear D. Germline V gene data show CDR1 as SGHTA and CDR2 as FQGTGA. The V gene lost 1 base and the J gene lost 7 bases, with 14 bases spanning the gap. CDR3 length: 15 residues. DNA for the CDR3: TGTGCCAGCAGCTTAAGAAGTGGGCGCAGCCAGCCCCAGCATTTT. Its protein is CASSLRSGRSQPQHF.

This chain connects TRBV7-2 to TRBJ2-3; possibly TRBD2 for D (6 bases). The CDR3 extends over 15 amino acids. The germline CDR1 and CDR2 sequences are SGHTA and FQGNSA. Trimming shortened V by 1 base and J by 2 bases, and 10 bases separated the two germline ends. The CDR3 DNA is TGTGCCAGCAGCTTAGGCGGGATCACCACAGATACGCAGTATTTT. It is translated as CASSLGGITTDTQYF.